The following is a T cell receptor (beta chain) sequence with its context. This clonotype was picked up many times. This receptor's antigen is unknown. No clone much larger than this one lies a single base away; base qualities are absent. Relative to germline, V is missing 3 bases and J is missing 4 bases, with 6 bases of the junction outside any gene match. For CDR1 and CDR2, the germline V gene lists SGHTA and FQGNSA. The CDR3 runs 15 residues from the cysteine to the phenylalanine. Only the CDR3 DNA is retained, 45 bases long and in frame from the first base. These data are taken from a study of T cells in Graves' hyperthyroidism and ophthalmopathy (dated by TCRdb to between 2017 and 2020). Looking at the study overall: Peripheral blood was sampled at the time of initial diagnosis, prior to any treatment. TCR V-J signatures able to tell the groups apart were searched for in a discovery cohort of 100 or so patients, of whom over 40 had Graves' ophthalmopathy and about 60 had stable Graves' hyperthyroidism. An independent validation cohort of around 20 hyperthyroidism patients and 15 or so patients who later progressed to ophthalmopathy tested prospective prediction of ophthalmopathy. The roughly 100 discovery patients were randomly divided into training and test sets at a 7:3 ratio. In roughly six Graves' hyperthyroidism patients, the study also compared T-cell repertoires from thyroid tissue with T-cell repertoires from blood. After sampling, hyperthyroidism patients received methimazole starting at 30 mg daily, and ophthalmopathy patients received high-dose intravenous methylprednisolone. TCR Vbeta CDR3 sequencing of 130 to 150 peripheral blood samples (43 ophthalmopathy, 75 hyperthyroidism and 17 progressor patients) is reported in the paper.

Summary of the overall study and its limitations: A 13 V-J signature model separated ophthalmopathy from stable hyperthyroidism, with approximately 87% sensitivity and around 84% specificity in cross-validation and 80%/75% in testing. Sample size was not statistically predetermined, and blinding of investigators to group allocation was not performed. In validation, progression to ophthalmopathy was predicted by the model with roughly 71% sensitivity and approximately 78% specificity, a median of approximately 6.5 months before onset. Most expanded thyroid clonotypes (frequency above 0.001) were also detected in blood, suggesting blood repertoires may reflect thyroid immune responses.

The TCR beta CDR3 regions were amplified from RNA transcripts. A first-round RT-PCR of the TCR CDR3 used the HTBI primer set with the Qiagen OneStep RT-PCR kit. The libraries were constructed in a second round of multiplex PCR and then size-selected and purified. Paired-end sequencing of the libraries was performed with 100 bp reads on an Illumina HiSeq2000. For the original study's pipeline: SOAPnuke was used to process the raw data, with reads discarded if the reads contained adapters or uncalled bases, had a mean Phred below 15, or lacked an exact constant-primer or identifier match. COPE v1.2.5 was used to merge high-quality paired reads, and clonotypes were defined as unique nucleotide sequences. MiTCR v1.1 was used to align the clonotypes against IMGT TRBV, TRBD and TRBJ reference segments. The analysis included only V-J combinations with a frequency above 0.0001, which together covered 99% to 99.2% of the repertoires. The TCS score was defined as the ratio of F50 (clonal expansion) to E x V (chaos), calculated using BLOSUM62-based TCRdist between CDR3 peptides within each V-J. Welch's t-statistics and random forest reduced around 550 V-J features to some 14, which were used in a naive Bayes classifier (R e1071). In TCRdb, the public reads were trimmed at Q25 with fastp and aligned with MiXCR, with productive beta chains retained. Every CDR3 protein is listed once, alongside the most common genes and DNA of its rows. The V and J calls were determined by TCRdb, not by the authors. Recorded for this sample are about 560,000 distinct CDR3 sequences; over 15% of them occurred a single time. The top ten constitute 15% to 20% of the sample.

Stable Graves' hyperthyroidism was defined as no progression to ophthalmopathy during 18 months of follow-up. Hyperthyroidism patients were aged 18 to 65 years and newly diagnosed, with disease duration of less than 2 months. Exclusion was applied to patients with uncontrolled infections, other autoimmune diseases, pregnancy or lactation. Diagnoses relied on clinical symptoms, serum thyroxine and TRAb, thyroid ultrasound and orbital computed tomography. Ficoll-Paque density gradient centrifugation was used to isolate PBMCs from about 10 ml of fresh peripheral blood. Total RNA was extracted using Trizol reagent, and RNA quality was assessed on an Agilent 2100 Bioanalyzer.

The sample comprised blood. The chain uses TRBV7-2 and TRBJ2-7; 10 bases in the middle match TRBD2. The sequence derives from a woman younger than 30 with Graves' hyperthyroidism. The nucleotide sequence reads TGTGCCAGCAGCTTTTGGGGACTAGCGAGGTACGAGCAGTACTTC. It encodes CASSFWGLARYEQYF.